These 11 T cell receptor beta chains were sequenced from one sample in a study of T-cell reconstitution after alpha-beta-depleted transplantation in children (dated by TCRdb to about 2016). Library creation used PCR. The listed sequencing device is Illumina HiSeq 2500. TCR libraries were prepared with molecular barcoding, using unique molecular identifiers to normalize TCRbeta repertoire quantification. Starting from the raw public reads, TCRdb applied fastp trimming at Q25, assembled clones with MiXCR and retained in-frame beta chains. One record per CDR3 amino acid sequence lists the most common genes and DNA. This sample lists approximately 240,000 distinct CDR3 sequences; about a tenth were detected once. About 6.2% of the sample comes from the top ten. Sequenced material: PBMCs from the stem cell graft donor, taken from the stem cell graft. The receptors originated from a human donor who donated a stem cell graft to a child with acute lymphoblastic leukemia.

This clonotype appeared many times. The CDR3 protein is CASSRTGVSGELFF. CDR3 bases: TGTGCCAGCAGCCGGACAGGGGTTTCCGGGGAGCTGTTTTTT. This chain uses TRBV14 with TRBJ2-2; 9 bases map to TRBD1. Trimming took 4 bases from V and 6 from J; bases not matched to a gene: 3. CDR1 SGHDN and CDR2 FVKESK come from the germline V gene. The CDR3 is 14 residues long.

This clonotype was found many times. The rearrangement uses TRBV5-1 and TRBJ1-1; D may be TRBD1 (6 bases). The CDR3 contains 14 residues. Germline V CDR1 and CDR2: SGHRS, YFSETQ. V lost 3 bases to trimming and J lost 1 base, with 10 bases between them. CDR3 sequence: CASSWSRGNTEAFF. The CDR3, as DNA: TGCGCCAGCAGCTGGAGCAGGGGGAACACTGAAGCTTTCTTT. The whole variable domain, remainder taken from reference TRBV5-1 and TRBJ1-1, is KAGVTQTPRYLIKTRGQQVTLSCSPISGHRSVSWYQQTPGQGLQFLFEYFSETQRNKGNFPGRFSGRQFSNSRSEMNVSTLELGDSALYLCASSWSRGNTEAFFGQGTRLTVV.

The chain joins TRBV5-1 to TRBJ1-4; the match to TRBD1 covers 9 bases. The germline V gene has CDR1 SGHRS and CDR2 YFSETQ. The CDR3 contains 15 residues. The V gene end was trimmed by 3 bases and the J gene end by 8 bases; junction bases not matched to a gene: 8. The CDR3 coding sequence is TGCGCCAGCAGCTCCGGGACAGGGATTGAGGAAAAACTGTTTTTT. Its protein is CASSSGTGIEEKLFF.

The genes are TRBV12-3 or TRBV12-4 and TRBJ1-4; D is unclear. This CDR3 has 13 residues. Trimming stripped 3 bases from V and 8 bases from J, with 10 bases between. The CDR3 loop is CASSFIIGEKLFF. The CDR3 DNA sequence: TGTGCCAGCAGTTTTATTATTGGGGAAAAACTGTTTTTT.

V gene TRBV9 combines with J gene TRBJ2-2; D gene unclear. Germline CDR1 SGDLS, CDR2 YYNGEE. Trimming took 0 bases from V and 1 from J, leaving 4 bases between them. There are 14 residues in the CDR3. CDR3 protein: CASSVGGNTGELFF. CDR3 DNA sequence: TGTGCCAGCAGCGTAGGGGGGAACACCGGGGAGCTGTTTTTT.

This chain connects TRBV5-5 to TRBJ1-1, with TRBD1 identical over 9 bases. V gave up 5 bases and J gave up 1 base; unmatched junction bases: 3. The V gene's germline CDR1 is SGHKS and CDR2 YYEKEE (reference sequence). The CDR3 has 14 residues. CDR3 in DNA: TGTGCCAGCAGACAGGGGGCAGGGAACACTGAAGCTTTCTTT. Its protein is CASRQGAGNTEAFF. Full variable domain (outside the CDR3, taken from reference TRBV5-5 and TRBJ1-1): DAGVTQSPTHLIKTRGQQVTLRCSPISGHKSVSWYQQVLGQGPQFIFQYYEKEERGRGNFPDRFSARQFPNYSSELNVNALLLGDSALYLCASRQGAGNTEAFFGQGTRLTVV.

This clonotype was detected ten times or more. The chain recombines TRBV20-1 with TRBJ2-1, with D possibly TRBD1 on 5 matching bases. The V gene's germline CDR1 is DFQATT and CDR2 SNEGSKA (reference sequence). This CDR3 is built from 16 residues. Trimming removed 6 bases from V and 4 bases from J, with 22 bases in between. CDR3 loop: CSATSGGRGLYNEQFF. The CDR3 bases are TGCAGTGCCACCTCAGGCGGAAGGGGCCTTTACAATGAGCAGTTCTTC.

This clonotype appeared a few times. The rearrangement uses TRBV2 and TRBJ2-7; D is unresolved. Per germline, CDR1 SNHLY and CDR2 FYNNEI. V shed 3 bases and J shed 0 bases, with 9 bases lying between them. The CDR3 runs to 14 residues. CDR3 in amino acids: CASSDEASSYEQYF. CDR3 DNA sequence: TGTGCCAGCAGTGATGAGGCCAGCTCCTACGAGCAGTACTTC.

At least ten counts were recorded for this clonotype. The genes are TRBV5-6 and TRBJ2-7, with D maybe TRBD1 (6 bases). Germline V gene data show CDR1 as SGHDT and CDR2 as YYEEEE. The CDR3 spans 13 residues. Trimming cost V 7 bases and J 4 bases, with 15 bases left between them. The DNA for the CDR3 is TGTGCCAGCGGGTCAATTGGACAGTACGAGCAGTACTTC. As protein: CASGSIGQYEQYF.

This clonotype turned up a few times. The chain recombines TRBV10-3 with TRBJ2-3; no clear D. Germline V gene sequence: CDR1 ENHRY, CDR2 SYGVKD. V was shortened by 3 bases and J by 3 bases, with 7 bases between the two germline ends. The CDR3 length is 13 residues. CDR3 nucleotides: TGTGCCATCAGTGATGGGGTAACAGATACGCAGTATTTT. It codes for CAISDGVTDTQYF.

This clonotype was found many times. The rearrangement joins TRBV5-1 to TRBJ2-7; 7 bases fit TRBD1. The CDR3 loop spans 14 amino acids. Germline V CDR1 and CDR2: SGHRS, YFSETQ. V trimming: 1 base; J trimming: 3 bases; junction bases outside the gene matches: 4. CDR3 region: CASSLLAGGYEQYF. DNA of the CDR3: TGCGCCAGCAGCTTGCTGGCAGGGGGCTACGAGCAGTACTTC.